This T cell receptor (beta chain) was identified during a study of blood T cells in healthy people across ages. Alongside a J-beta primer mix, a sample-barcoded 5' primer served in a second PCR lasting roughly 7 to 11 cycles. One entry per CDR3 protein results from TCRdb running MiXCR on the 5' RACE reads. The repertoire holds over 1.5 million distinct CDR3 sequences, with around 48% as singletons. Of note for this clonotype: Its cognate antigen is unknown.

V gave up 1 base and J gave up 1 base, with 11 bases separating them. This CDR3 region has 16 residues. Germline V gene sequence: CDR1 DFQATT, CDR2 SNEGSKA (reference sequence). Notes on the study in general: Considered underestimates were the diversity estimates obtained from one million T cells. Diversity was higher, and naive CD4+ cells more numerous, in long-lived donors than in aged donors. Unsorted PBMCs prevented conclusive naive versus antigen-experienced comparison. In these data, TCR beta diversity tracked strongly with naive T cell percentage.

The sample consisted of blood. The J gene is TRBJ2-6, the V gene TRBV20-1, with a tentative D call TRBD1 (6 bases). The receptor was isolated from a woman aged 40 to 49 in good health. The CDR3 spells CSARAQTGSGANVLTF. The DNA of the CDR3 is TGCAGTGCTAGAGCGCAAACAGGGTCTGGGGCCAACGTCCTGACTTTC.